These 25 T cell receptor beta chains were all obtained from the same sample, sequenced in a study of T cell repertoires in cytomegalovirus infection. These receptors lack a known antigen. In TCRdb, the reads were re-called with MiXCR into one record per CDR3 protein. The repertoire consists of around 900,000 distinct CDR3 sequences, with roughly a third occurring once and the leading ten covering 10% to 15%. The source was cultured CD8+ T cells from PBMCs, collected from culture after CMV antigen stimulation. The receptors were gathered from a human donor in good health (CMV status not recorded). Some clones in this sample may be carry-over from other donors' samples.

V is TRBV20-1 and J is TRBJ1-5; unclear D gene. With 5 bases removed from V and 6 bases from J, the gap between germline ends came to 8 bases. CDR3 length: 11 amino acids. Germline V gives CDR1 DFQATT, CDR2 SNEGSKA (reference sequence). The CDR3 bases are TGCAGTGCTTTGGGAGGTCAGCCCCAGCATTTT. Protein product: CSALGGQPQHF.

This clonotype has a handful of counts. Without the conserved terminal phenylalanine or tryptophan, this CDR3 likely stems from a read error. The DNA is omitted, as the CDR3 cannot be located on it reliably, and the CDR3 follows TCRdb's listing. The V and J genes are TRBV27 and TRBJ1-6; the D call of TRBD1 is as the table states it, not checked on the DNA. CDR1 is MNHEY and CDR2 is SMNVEV in the germline V gene (reference sequence). The CDR3 adds up to 12 amino acids, both ends counted. The CDR3 here is CASSNHGQALTL.

The rearrangement joins TRBV5-4 to TRBJ2-7, with D possibly TRBD1 on 7 matching bases. The CDR3 spans 14 residues. The germline V gene encodes CDR1 SGHNT and CDR2 YYREEE (reference sequence). Trimming took 5 bases from V and 3 from J, leaving 15 bases between them. The CDR3 nucleotides are TGTGCCAGCAGTCCCGGGGGACAGAACTACGAGCAGTACTTC. It yields the protein CASSPGGQNYEQYF.

This clonotype was detected a few times. V and J are TRBV7-6 and TRBJ2-2; 10 positions match TRBD2. J was trimmed by 7 bases and V by 1 base; bases with no gene match: 12. The CDR3 length is 18 residues. Germline CDR1 and CDR2: SGHVS and FNYEAQ. CDR3 nucleotides: TGTGCCAGCAGCTTAGATAAAAGGAGCGGGGGGGCGATCGGGGAGCTGTTTTTT. Amino acids: CASSLDKRSGGAIGELFF.

The gene calls are TRBV12-3 or TRBV12-4 and TRBJ2-3, with D possibly being TRBD1 (5 bases). The CDR3 consists of 18 residues. V lost 6 bases to trimming and J lost 0 bases, with 22 bases between them. The CDR3 sequence is CASSESSPPGPSTDTQYF. CDR3 nucleotides: TGTGCCAGCAGCGAATCCTCGCCCCCAGGGCCTAGCACAGATACGCAGTATTTT.

There are a few counts of this clonotype. This rearrangement joins TRBV7-9 to TRBJ1-5; unclear D gene. The CDR3 runs to 15 residues. The germline CDR1 and CDR2 sequences are SEHNR and FQNEAQ (reference sequence). The V end lost 6 bases, the J end lost 0 bases, and 12 bases lay between the germline ends. CDR3 nucleotide sequence: TGTGCCAGCAGTCCGGACGATTATAGCAATCAGCCCCAGCATTTT. It codes for CASSPDDYSNQPQHF.

This rearrangement joins TRBV25-1 to TRBJ1-2; 9 nucleotides agree with TRBD1. The CDR3 is made up of 16 amino acids. Looked up from germline, CDR1 is MGHDK and CDR2 is SYGVNS. J lost 6 bases, V lost 4 bases, and 12 bases had no gene match. DNA of the CDR3: TGTGCCAGCAGTGCCACAGGAGACAGGGGGAGGAATGGCTACACCTTC. Its protein is CASSATGDRGRNGYTF.

This clonotype was recorded many times. The J gene is TRBJ2-2, the V gene TRBV12-3 or TRBV12-4; 13 bases map to TRBD2. Trimming at V came to 8 bases and at J to 4 bases, leaving 7 bases not matched to a gene. The CDR3 contains 16 residues. The CDR3 DNA reads TGTGCCAGCCTACTGACTAGCGGGGGGACCACCGGGGAGCTGTTTTTT. Translated, it gives CASLLTSGGTTGELFF.

This sequence joins TRBV6-5 and TRBJ2-2, with unresolved D. The CDR3 sequence is 16 residues long. The germline V gene has CDR1 MNHEY and CDR2 SVGAGI. The V and J ends lost 6 bases and 1 base respectively, with 15 bases between them. CDR3 region: CASSPVKALNTGELFF. CDR3 DNA sequence: TGTGCCAGCAGCCCGGTAAAAGCGCTGAACACCGGGGAGCTGTTTTTT.

The chain carries TRBV2 and TRBJ2-3; D remains ambiguous. Germline-derived CDR1 and CDR2 are SNHLY and FYNNEI. Trimming stripped 3 bases from V and 8 bases from J, with 12 bases between. The CDR3 contains 13 residues. The CDR3 nucleotides read TGTGCCAGCAGTGATTACAGTAGACCTACGCAGTATTTT. Its protein is CASSDYSRPTQYF.

V usage is TRBV5-1 and J usage is TRBJ2-2; the D gene is possibly TRBD1 (6 bases). The ends were cut back, 4 bases at V and 7 bases at J, with 17 bases in the middle. The germline V gene has CDR1 SGHRS and CDR2 YFSETQ. The CDR3 covers 15 residues. CDR3: CASSPGTPIRGELFF. The CDR3 DNA is TGCGCCAGCAGCCCCGGGACACCCATCCGCGGGGAGCTGTTTTTT.

CDR3 protein: CASSLRPWGDPSTDTQYF. The CDR3 bases are TGTGCCAGCAGTTTACGGCCTTGGGGGGATCCTAGCACAGATACGCAGTATTTT. The gene calls are TRBV27 and TRBJ2-3; tentative D call: TRBD2 (6 bases). CDR3 length equals 18 residues. The V gene lost 2 bases and the J gene lost 0 bases, with 18 bases spanning the gap. Germline V gene lookup returns CDR1 MNHEY and CDR2 SMNVEV (reference sequence).

This clonotype was detected a few times. This chain connects TRBV20-1 to TRBJ2-7, with 12 bases that match TRBD1. Germline V lookup: CDR1 DFQATT, CDR2 SNEGSKA (reference sequence). Germline trimming cut 3 bases from V and 7 bases from J; bases unmatched to any gene: 7. The CDR3 runs 14 residues. The CDR3 region has the DNA TGCAGTGCTAGGGGGGGGACAGGGGGCTTGGAGCAGTACTTC. Translation: CSARGGTGGLEQYF.

The chain combines TRBV27 with TRBJ2-6; D is undetermined. Deletions cut 8 bases from V and 4 bases from J, with 6 bases between. Looked up from germline, CDR1 is MNHEY and CDR2 is SMNVEV (reference sequence). The CDR3 runs 12 residues. The CDR3 here is CASVPGANVLTF. CDR3 bases: TGTGCCAGCGTGCCGGGGGCCAACGTCCTGACTTTC. Drawing the rest from reference TRBV27 and TRBJ2-6, the complete variable domain is EAQVTQNPRYLITVTGKKLTVTCSQNMNHEYMSWYRQDPGLGLRQIYYSMNVEVTDKGDVPEGYKVSRKEKRNFPLILESPSPNQTSLYFCASVPGANVLTFGAGSRLTVL.

This clonotype turned up a few times. V and J are TRBV12-3 or TRBV12-4 and TRBJ1-2; no reliable D call. Trimming stripped 6 bases from V and 10 bases from J, with 9 bases between. The length of the CDR3 is 10 residues. The CDR3 region has the DNA TGTGCCAGCAGGGGCAGGTTCTACACCTTC. This translates into CASRGRFYTF.

There are a few counts of this clonotype. The chain carries TRBV7-9 and TRBJ2-4; tentative D call: TRBD2 (6 bases). CDR3 size: 18 residues. V was shortened by 5 bases and J by 4 bases, with 24 bases between the two germline ends. Germline CDR1 reads SEHNR; CDR2 reads FQNEAQ (reference sequence). The CDR3 DNA is TGTGCCAGCAGCGGAGAAACACAGGTTGTTGGAGGGAAAAACATTCAGTACTTC. It specifies CASSGETQVVGGKNIQYF.

The chain couples TRBV19 to TRBJ1-5; 11 bases fit TRBD1. Germline assignment: CDR1 LNHDA and CDR2 SQIVND (reference sequence). The CDR3 contains 18 residues. After removal of 7 bases from V and 11 bases from J, the junction contained 22 bases not matched to a gene. In DNA form, the CDR3 reads TGTGCCAGTACCCTATACGGGACAGGGGGTTCCGGTACTGGGGCCCAGCATTTT. It specifies CASTLYGTGGSGTGAQHF.

The chain is built from TRBV9 and TRBJ1-3; no definite D call. The CDR3 has 15 amino acids. Germline V CDR1 and CDR2: SGDLS, YYNGEE. V lost 0 bases and J lost 5, with 12 bases in between. The CDR3 region has the DNA TGTGCCAGCAGCGTAGCCGGTACAGTTCGAAACACCATATATTTT. Translation gives CASSVAGTVRNTIYF.

This clonotype has just a few counts. CDR3 nucleotide sequence: TGTGCCAGCAGTCACGGGCTCCTATCCCCTAACTATGGCTACACCTTC. Residues: CASSHGLLSPNYGYTF. The genes are TRBV2 and TRBJ1-2; D gene ambiguous. The germline CDR1 and CDR2 sequences are SNHLY and FYNNEI. This CDR3 is built from 16 residues. Trimming took off 5 bases at V and 0 bases at J, with 16 bases between the two ends. The complete variable domain, with remaining parts taken from reference TRBV2 and TRBJ1-2, reads EPEVTQTPSHQVTQMGQEVILRCVPISNHLYFYWYRQILGQKVEFLVSFYNNEISEKSEIFDDQFSVERPDGSNFTLKIRSTKLEDSAMYFCASSHGLLSPNYGYTFGSGTRLTVV.

This clonotype was detected once. This chain joins TRBV13 and TRBJ1-4, with 9 bases lining up with TRBD1. Trimming took 5 bases from V and 6 from J; bases not matched to a gene: 4. CDR1 is PRHDT and CDR2 is FYEKMQ in the germline V gene (reference sequence). The CDR3 length is 14 residues. CDR3 sequence (DNA): TGTGCCAGCAGCACCGACAGGGGGGATGAAAAACTGTTTTTT. Its translation is CASSTDRGDEKLFF.

This chain joins TRBV28 and TRBJ1-6; tentative D call: TRBD1 (6 bases). V was shortened by 2 bases and J by 8 bases, with 13 bases between the two germline ends. Germline CDR1 and CDR2: MDHEN and SYDVKM. This CDR3 has 15 amino acids. Here the CDR3 reads CASSLRPGEHSPLHF. The DNA for the CDR3 is TGTGCCAGCAGTTTAAGGCCAGGGGAGCATTCACCCCTCCACTTT.

This rearrangement joins TRBV15 to TRBJ2-7; 7 bases align to TRBD1. The CDR3 consists of 15 residues. Germline CDR1 and CDR2: LNHNV and YYDKDF (reference sequence). V lost 3 bases to trimming and J lost 2 bases; unmatched junction nucleotides: 7. The CDR3 region is CATSSGTASTYEQYF. CDR3 DNA sequence: TGTGCCACCAGCAGCGGGACAGCTTCTACCTACGAGCAGTACTTC.

This clonotype turned up a few times. This chain connects TRBV11-3 to TRBJ1-2; no reliable D call. CDR1 and CDR2 from the germline V gene are SGHNT and YENEEA. The germline V and J ends were trimmed by 0 bases and 5 bases, with 10 bases remaining between them. The length of the CDR3 is 14 residues. The CDR3 here is CASSLEDSQYGYTF. For the CDR3, the DNA is TGTGCCAGCAGCTTAGAGGACTCCCAATATGGCTACACCTTC.

The chain employs TRBV6-5 and TRBJ2-2; 9 bases are a match to TRBD2. The CDR3 covers 16 residues. CDR1 MNHEY and CDR2 SVGAGI come from the germline V gene. V was pared by 0 bases and J by 5 bases, with 4 bases of the junction left unmatched. CDR3 region: CASSYSMAGGTGELFF. The CDR3 coding sequence is TGTGCCAGCAGTTACTCGATGGCGGGGGGGACCGGGGAGCTGTTTTTT.

This clonotype was detected many times. J is TRBJ1-2 and V is TRBV7-9; D might be TRBD1 (5 bases). The CDR3 is 14 residues long. Trimming pared 1 base from V and 5 bases from J, leaving 11 bases between. Germline V gene sequence: CDR1 SEHNR, CDR2 FQNEAQ (reference sequence). The CDR3 spells CASSLGGQGYGYTF. CDR3 DNA: TGTGCCAGCAGCTTAGGAGGACAAGGTTATGGCTACACCTTC.